This TCR beta chain comes out of a study of blood T cell repertoires in COVID-19. Study-wide context: The United States, Italy and Spain were the sources of the acute and convalescent COVID-19 samples.

The V and J ends lost 6 bases and 8 bases, in that order; junction bases with no gene match: 6. CDR1 and CDR2 from the germline V gene are MDHEN and SYDVKM. This CDR3 is 12 amino acids long. In the authors' methods: Quantification of nucleated cells was approximated via reference gene primer amplification. Some clones are missing from TCRdb's copy, which holds only in-frame ones; the method was immunoSEQ multiplex PCR. V, J and clone size are taken as reported in that table, and D and trimming were inferred from the DNA itself. The sample lists around 100,000 clones; less than 90% were seen once. Sequences were obtained from peripheral blood. This TCR was sampled from a man aged 80 or over with acute or convalescent COVID-19. The gene calls are TRBV28 and TRBJ1-2, with TRBD1 matching 7 bases. The chain's CDR3 is CASRPTGEGYTF. The CDR3 region has the DNA TGTGCCAGCAGACCAACAGGGGAGGGCTACACCTTC.